A selection of T cell receptor beta chains follows, all from one sample in a study of T cells in Graves' hyperthyroidism and ophthalmopathy. TCRdb used MiXCR to reprocess the multiplex PCR reads, holding one entry per CDR3 protein. Of about 58,000 distinct CDR3 sequences in the sample, about 50% were seen once. Material: blood. The receptors come from a woman in her thirties with Graves' ophthalmopathy. The conserved cysteine and the conserved F or W are not part of the CDR3 here. A row's size may be missing; if present it is once, few, many or a size class.

j_call | v_call | clone_size | cdr3_aa
TRBJ1-5 | TRBV6-5 | . | ASQGHTDQPQH
TRBJ2-3 | TRBV20-1 | . | SVTGQGSTDTQY
TRBJ2-7 | TRBV10-3 | few | AIRPGIAEQY
TRBJ2-5 | TRBV19 | . | ASSITGGKETQY
TRBJ2-1 | TRBV7-9 | many | ASSRTSGTPHEQF
TRBJ1-4 | TRBV5-6 | many | ASSLTFRTGGKLF
TRBJ2-5 | TRBV14 | many | ASSQHRGLVETQY
TRBJ2-1 | TRBV28 | many | AATSGITNEQF
TRBJ2-7 | TRBV28 | . | ASNLPTGNAYEQY
TRBJ2-5 | TRBV9 | . | ASSAGLAGVRGETQY
TRBJ2-1 | TRBV27 | few | ASSLSRDWTYNEQF
TRBJ2-3 | TRBV7-2 | . | ASSDYASDTQY
TRBJ1-1 | TRBV6-1 | once | ASSEGVGREAC
TRBJ2-1 | TRBV7-9 | . | ASSSSGRDNEQF
TRBJ1-5 | TRBV12-3/TRBV12-4 | . | ASSLNRPQH
TRBJ1-3 | TRBV2 | . | ASSVTGAGGTSGNTIY
TRBJ1-5 | TRBV2 | many | ASSPRTGTNQPQH
TRBJ2-5 | TRBV4-2 | many | ASSQDLVAETQY
TRBJ2-1 | TRBV9 | many | ASSAGLGLAANEQF
TRBJ1-1 | TRBV6-6 | many | ASSYSKGTEAF
TRBJ2-7 | TRBV25-1 | many | ASTERGNSGDEQY
TRBJ2-1 | TRBV7-9 | . | ASSLGVAGGLGEEQF
TRBJ2-3 | TRBV5-8 | many | ASSRTGTSGSRGTDTQY
TRBJ2-3 | TRBV7-9 | . | ASSLAIRGGSATDTRY
TRBJ2-1 | TRBV15 | many | ATSRDSSAGYNEQF
TRBJ2-1 | TRBV20-1 | . | SARSRDSYNEQF
TRBJ2-5 | TRBV7-9 | once | ASSLVIGGSLGETQY
TRBJ1-4 | TRBV25-1 | medium-sized | ASSELEGRGEKLF
TRBJ1-6 | TRBV2 | . | ASSEVPSGRAYNSPLH
TRBJ1-1 | TRBV6-2/TRBV6-3 | . | ASSYSRGSMEAF
TRBJ2-7 | TRBV5-1 | many | ASSFTGTSSYEQY
TRBJ2-7 | TRBV7-2 | once | ASSRGTFSYEQY
TRBJ2-1 | TRBV15 | many | ATMRRTSGSKSYNEQF
TRBJ2-7 | TRBV20-1 | . | SASWVFHEQY
TRBJ1-5 | TRBV10-2 | . | ASQDRTSGSSSYNQPQH
TRBJ2-7 | TRBV9 | . | VSSRGGDALEQY